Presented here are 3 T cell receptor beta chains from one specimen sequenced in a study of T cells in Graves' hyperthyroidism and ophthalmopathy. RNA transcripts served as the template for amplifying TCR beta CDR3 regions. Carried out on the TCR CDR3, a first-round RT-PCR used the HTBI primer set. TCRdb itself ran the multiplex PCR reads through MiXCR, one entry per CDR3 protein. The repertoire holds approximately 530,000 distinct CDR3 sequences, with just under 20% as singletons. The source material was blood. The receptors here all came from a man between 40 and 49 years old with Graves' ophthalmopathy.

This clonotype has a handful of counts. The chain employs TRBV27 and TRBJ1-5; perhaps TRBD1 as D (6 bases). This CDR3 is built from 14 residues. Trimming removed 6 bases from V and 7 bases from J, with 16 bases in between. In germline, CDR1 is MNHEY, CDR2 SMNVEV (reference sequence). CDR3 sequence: CASSLFGGGQPQHF. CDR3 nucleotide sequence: TGTGCCAGCAGCCTCTTTGGGGGCGGACAGCCCCAGCATTTT.

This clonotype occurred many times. CDR3 in DNA: TGTGCCAGCAGCTTTCGCGGGGTTAACTACAATGAGCAGTTCTTC. It is translated as CASSFRGVNYNEQFF. V gene TRBV5-6 combines with J gene TRBJ2-1, with D possibly being TRBD2 (6 bases). The V end was cut by 2 bases, the J end by 3 bases, with 12 bases between. Germline V gene data show CDR1 as SGHDT and CDR2 as YYEEEE. This CDR3 has 15 residues.

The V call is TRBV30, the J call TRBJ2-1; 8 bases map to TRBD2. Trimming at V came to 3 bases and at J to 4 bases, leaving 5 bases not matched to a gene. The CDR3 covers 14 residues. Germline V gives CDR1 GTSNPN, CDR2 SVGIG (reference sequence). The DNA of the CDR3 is TGTGCCTGGAGGGGCGGGAGGAGGTACAATGAGCAGTTCTTC. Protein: CAWRGGRRYNEQFF.